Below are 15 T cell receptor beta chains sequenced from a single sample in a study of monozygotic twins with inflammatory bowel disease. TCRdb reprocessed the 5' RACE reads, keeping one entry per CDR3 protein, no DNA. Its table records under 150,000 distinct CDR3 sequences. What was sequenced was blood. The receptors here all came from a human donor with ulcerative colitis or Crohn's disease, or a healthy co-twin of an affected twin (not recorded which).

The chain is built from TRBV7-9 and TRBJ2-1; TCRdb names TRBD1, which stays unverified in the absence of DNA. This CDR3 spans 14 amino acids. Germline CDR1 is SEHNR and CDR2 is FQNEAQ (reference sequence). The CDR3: CATAQGANYNEQFF.

Here the CDR3 reads CASSPIDGDRYTQYF. The rearrangement joins TRBV6-1 to TRBJ2-3. Germline CDR1 reads MNHNS; CDR2 reads SASEGT. The CDR3 covers 15 residues.

CDR3 in amino acids: CASSLAPTGTGVNEQYF. This chain joins TRBV5-1 and TRBJ2-7; TCRdb outputs TRBD1, but without DNA this stays unchecked. CDR3 length: 17 residues. Germline V gene data show CDR1 as SGHRS and CDR2 as YFSETQ.

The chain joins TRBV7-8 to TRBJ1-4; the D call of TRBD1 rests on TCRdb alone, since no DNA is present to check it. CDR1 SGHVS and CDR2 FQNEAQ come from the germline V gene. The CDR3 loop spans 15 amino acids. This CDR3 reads CASSLLGGPNEKLFF.

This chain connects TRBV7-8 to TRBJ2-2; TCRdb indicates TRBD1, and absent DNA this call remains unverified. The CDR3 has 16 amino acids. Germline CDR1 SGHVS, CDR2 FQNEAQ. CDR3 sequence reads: CASSLVPGINTGELFF.

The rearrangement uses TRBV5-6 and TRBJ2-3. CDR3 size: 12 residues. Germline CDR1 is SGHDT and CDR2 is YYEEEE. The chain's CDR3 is CASTLSTDTQYF. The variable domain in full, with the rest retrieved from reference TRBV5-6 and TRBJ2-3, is DAGVTQSPTHLIKTRGQQVTLRCSPKSGHDTVSWYQQALGQGPQFIFQYYEEEERQRGNFPDRFSGHQFPNYSSELNVNALLLGDSALYLCASTLSTDTQYFGPGTRLTVL.

CDR3 protein: CSARVIPDEPQHF. V usage is TRBV20-1 and J usage is TRBJ1-5. The CDR3 consists of 13 residues. Per germline, CDR1 DFQATT and CDR2 SNEGSKA (reference sequence).

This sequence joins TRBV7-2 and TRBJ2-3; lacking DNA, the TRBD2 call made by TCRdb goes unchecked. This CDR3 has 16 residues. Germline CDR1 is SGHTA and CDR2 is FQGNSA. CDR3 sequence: CASSSRPPAGADTQYF.

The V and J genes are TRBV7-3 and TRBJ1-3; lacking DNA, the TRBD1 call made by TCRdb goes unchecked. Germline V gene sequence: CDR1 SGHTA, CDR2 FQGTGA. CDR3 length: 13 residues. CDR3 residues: CASSPNPGDTIYF.

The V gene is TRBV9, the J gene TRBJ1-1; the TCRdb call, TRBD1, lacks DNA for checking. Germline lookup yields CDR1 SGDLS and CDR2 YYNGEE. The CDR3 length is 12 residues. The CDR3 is CASSVVGGEAFF.

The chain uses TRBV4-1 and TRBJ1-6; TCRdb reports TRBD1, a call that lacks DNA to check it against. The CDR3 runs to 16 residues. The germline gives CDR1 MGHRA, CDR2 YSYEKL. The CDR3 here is CASSQPAGGYNSPLHF.

CDR3 sequence: CAWSVRSGETQYF. The chain combines TRBV30 with TRBJ2-5. Germline CDR1 GTSNPN, CDR2 SVGIG (reference sequence). This CDR3 contains 13 residues. The full variable domain, its missing parts supplied by reference TRBV30 and TRBJ2-5, is SQTIHQWPATLVQPVGSPLSLECTVEGTSNPNLYWYRQAAGRGLQLLFYSVGIGQISSEVPQNLSASRPQDRQFILSSKKLLLSDSGFYLCAWSVRSGETQYFGPGTRLLVL.

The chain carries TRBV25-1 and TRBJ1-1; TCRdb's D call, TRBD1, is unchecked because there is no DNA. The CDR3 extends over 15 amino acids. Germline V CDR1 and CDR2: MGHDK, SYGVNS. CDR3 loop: CASSGTWGRNTEAFF.

This chain's CDR3 is CASSKGREADTQYF. The V gene is TRBV2, the J gene TRBJ2-3; TCRdb selects TRBD2, and the lack of DNA leaves this call unchecked. The CDR3 totals 14 residues. Germline CDR1 is SNHLY and CDR2 is FYNNEI.

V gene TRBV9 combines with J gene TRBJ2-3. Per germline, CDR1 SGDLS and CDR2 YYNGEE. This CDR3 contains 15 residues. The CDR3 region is CASSVAGMNTDTQYF.